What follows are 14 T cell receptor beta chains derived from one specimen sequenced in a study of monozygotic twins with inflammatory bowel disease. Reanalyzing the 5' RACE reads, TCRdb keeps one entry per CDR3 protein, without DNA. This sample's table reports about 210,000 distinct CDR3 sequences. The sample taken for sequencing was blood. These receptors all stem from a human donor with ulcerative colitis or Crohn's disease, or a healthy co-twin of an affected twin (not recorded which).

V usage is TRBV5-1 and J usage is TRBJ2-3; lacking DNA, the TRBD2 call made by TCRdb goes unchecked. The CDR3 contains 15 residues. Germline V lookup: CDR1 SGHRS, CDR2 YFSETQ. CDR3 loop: CASSSTGPGTDTQYF.

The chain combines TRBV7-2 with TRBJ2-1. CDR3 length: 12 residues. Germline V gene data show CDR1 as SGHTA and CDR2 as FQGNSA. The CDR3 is CASSLTRFEQFF.

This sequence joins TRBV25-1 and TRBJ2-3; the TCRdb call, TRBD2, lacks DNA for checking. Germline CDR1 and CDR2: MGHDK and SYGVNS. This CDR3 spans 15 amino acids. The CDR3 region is CASSEWGAATDTQYF.

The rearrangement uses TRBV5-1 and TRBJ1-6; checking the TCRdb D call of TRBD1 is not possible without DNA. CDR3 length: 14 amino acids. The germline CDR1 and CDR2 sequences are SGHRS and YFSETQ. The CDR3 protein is CASSPGTGDSPLHF.

CDR3 loop: CASSLPSREGVSYEQYF. The rearrangement joins TRBV5-1 to TRBJ2-7; TCRdb's D call, TRBD1, is unchecked because there is no DNA. This CDR3 is 17 amino acids long. Germline CDR1 and CDR2: SGHRS and YFSETQ.

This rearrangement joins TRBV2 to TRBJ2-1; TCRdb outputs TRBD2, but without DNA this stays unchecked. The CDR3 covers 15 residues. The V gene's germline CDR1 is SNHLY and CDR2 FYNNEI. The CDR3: CASSERLAALDEQFF.

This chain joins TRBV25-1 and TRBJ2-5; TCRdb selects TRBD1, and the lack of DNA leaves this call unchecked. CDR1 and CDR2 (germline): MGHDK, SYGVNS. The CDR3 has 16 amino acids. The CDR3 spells CASSEGGQGRQETQYF.

CDR3 amino acids: CASSLDYYNEQFF. The gene calls are TRBV5-1 and TRBJ2-1. Germline V lookup: CDR1 SGHRS, CDR2 YFSETQ. The CDR3 has 13 residues.

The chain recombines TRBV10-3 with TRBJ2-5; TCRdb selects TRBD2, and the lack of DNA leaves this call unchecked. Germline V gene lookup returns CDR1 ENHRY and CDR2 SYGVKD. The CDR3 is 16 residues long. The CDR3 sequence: CAISEFTSPPQETQYF.

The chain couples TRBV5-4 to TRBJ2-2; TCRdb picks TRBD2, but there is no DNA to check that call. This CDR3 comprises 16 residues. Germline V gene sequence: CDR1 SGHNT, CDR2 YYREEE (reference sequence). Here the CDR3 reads CASTLWGLRNTGELFF.

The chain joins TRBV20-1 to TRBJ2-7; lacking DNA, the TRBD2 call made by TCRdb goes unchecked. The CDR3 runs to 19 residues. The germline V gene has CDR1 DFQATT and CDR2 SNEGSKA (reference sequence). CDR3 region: CSARVPILAGGETPYEQYF.

The chain's CDR3 is CSARDRQSNTEAFF. This rearrangement joins TRBV20-1 to TRBJ1-1. Looked up from germline, CDR1 is DFQATT and CDR2 is SNEGSKA (reference sequence). The CDR3 contains 14 residues.

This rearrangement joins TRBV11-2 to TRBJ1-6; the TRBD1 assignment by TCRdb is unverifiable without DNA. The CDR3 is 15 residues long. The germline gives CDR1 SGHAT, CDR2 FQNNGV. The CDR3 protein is CASSPEGTWVSPLHF.

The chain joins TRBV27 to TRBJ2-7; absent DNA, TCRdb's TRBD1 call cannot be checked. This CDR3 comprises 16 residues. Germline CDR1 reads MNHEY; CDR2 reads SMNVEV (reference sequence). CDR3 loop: CASSPAGTGIAHEQYF.